The present entry profiles one T cell receptor beta chain with its context. There is no known antigen for this receptor. There are no base qualities to consult, and no much larger clone falls within one base. This sample was included in a study of cytomegalovirus exposure and HLA in healthy donors (dated by TCRdb to the late 2010s). Study-wide context: An earlier analysis of approximately 600 of the donors reported approximately 270 Gb of sequence data and more than 90 million unique TCR beta sequences from about 180 million T cells. High-throughput TCR immunosequencing, statistical association of individual TCRs with disease status, and machine learning were combined to predict cytomegalovirus infection status. The number of donors typed differed by locus, with 629-630 for A, B, C, DRB1 and DQB1, around 500 for DQA1, about 610 for DPA1, and under 490 for DPB1. HLA typing covered class I and class II loci at four-digit resolution. In the later analysis, no new phenotypic data were used to find candidate immune exposures; instead, reliance was placed on TCR beta sequences and their occurrence across donors. The study used immunosequencing to profile the T cell repertoires of about 670 subjects and linked those repertoires to cytomegalovirus serostatus. A later analysis re-examined previously published TCR beta repertoires from 610 or so donors and added high-resolution HLA genotyping to investigate patterns of TCR occurrence. A few DR-DQ haplotypes were treated as single units for association and clustering because of strong linkage in the cohort. A later genetic analysis used genome-wide SNP genotypes for about 55% of the 666 donors, treating that subset as a discovery cohort. Donor age, sex, ethnicity and CMV serostatus were collected together with the repertoire data. All discovery cohort repertoires had been generated on a single sequencing platform. Among some 410 genotyped donors of the cohort, an average of 235,054 unique TCR beta nucleotide sequences were sequenced per donor, 15% to 20% of them non-productive. The study aimed to test whether cataloging public T cell receptors could reveal signatures of past pathogen exposure. An earlier analysis of 587 of the donors used high-throughput TCR beta sequencing to judge whether each TCR beta V gene segment behaved as functional or pseudogenic. In addition to the first cohort of around 670 subjects, a separate validation cohort of 120 different subjects was used. Of the 350 to 450 genotyped donors, 65% to 90% fell in the genetic ancestry cluster associated with self-reported Caucasian donors. An early release covering approximately 600 HLA-typed donors comprised about 320 gigabases of sequencing data and about 90 million unique TCR sequences.

The CDR3, cysteine through phenylalanine, is 16 amino acids long. The DNA shown is the 48-base CDR3, in frame from base 1. At the junction V is shortened by 4 bases and J by 6 bases; bases outside the gene matches: 8. CDR1 and CDR2 (SEHNR, FQNEAQ) derive from the germline V gene (reference sequence). Here is what the overall study found, with its caveats: In a later analysis, TCR association rates were found to vary across HLA loci, with the most associated TCRs seen for DRB1 alleles and the fewest for HLA-C alleles. HLA typing was unavailable for some donors at each locus, so association tests used only the typed subset. Across donors, most TCR sequences were observed very rarely, whereas some public TCRs were present in many individuals. It was suggested by the authors that the approach could potentially be generalized to other disease states and immunological phenotypes. For the cohort, immune exposure information was limited to CMV serostatus. Because counts were too low, around 17 rarely observed V segments, including chromosome 9 orphons, were left out of the earlier analysis of over 550 of the donors. A later genetic analysis reported fewer N-insertions in productive TCRs among donors in an Asian-associated ancestry cluster than the roughly 700-donor mean. The 87-base-pair reads could not distinguish some IMGT-functional V segments, including TRBV6-2 and TRBV6-3, so those segments were excluded. In the study, about 150 TCR beta chains were listed as associated with cytomegalovirus. Sequencing depth was assumed to be roughly uniform across donors in the presence/absence analyses, though that assumption may not hold. A group of highly shared sequence variants was considered likely to be a technical artifact of the sequencing pipeline. In a later analysis, HLA-associated TCR beta chains were found to be more clonally expanded and to have lower generation probabilities than equally common non-associated chains. Only TCR beta chains were sequenced in this cohort, and the absence of alpha or paired-chain data limited detectable features. According to a later analysis, most CMV-associated TCR beta chains appeared to be HLA-restricted, and the HLA associations seemed to be driven largely by CMV exposure. In a later analysis, around 17,000 TCR beta sequences were associated with specific HLA alleles at a false discovery rate of 0.05. Linkage disequilibrium might explain the correlated functional status among segregating V segments, but an unknown experimental factor could not be ruled out. V-gene and J-gene trimming of TCR beta chains was associated with a missense DCLRE1C variant in a later genetic analysis, and the association was replicated in an independent cohort. An earlier analysis of several hundred of the donors showed that most TCR beta V segments appeared in productive rearrangements either about 87% or about 30% of the time, which broadly matched IMGT annotations. Three of the identified cytomegalovirus-associated TCR beta chains were confirmed in vitro to be specific for cytomegalovirus antigens. Cytomegalovirus status was reported to be diagnosed by the classifier with high specificity and sensitivity in both the original and validation cohorts. According to a later analysis, parvovirus B19, influenza, CMV and Epstein-Barr virus appeared linked to several top co-occurrence clusters. Assigning TCR associations to individual alleles was difficult when HLA alleles, especially DR and DQ, strongly co-occurred. A further reported finding was that TCR beta sequences accurately predicted the HLA-A and HLA-B alleles for most subjects in the first cohort.

The cohort comprised around 690 healthy bone marrow donors. At the time of sampling, all cohort members were nominally healthy, though unrecorded immune exposures were likely present. The donor tested CMV seropositive and was one of the 289 seropositive cohort members. Every donor gave a peripheral blood sample, and the peripheral blood mononuclear cells from that sample were used for TCR beta sequencing. Genomic DNA extraction from the blood cell samples was performed with the Qiagen DNeasy Blood Extraction Kit. The library was built by means of the immunoSEQ multiplex PCR assay. For the multiplex PCR, a mixture combining 60 forward primers for TCR Vbeta segments and 13 reverse primers for TCR Jbeta segments was used. The CDR3 region of rearranged TCR beta genes was amplified from genomic DNA by a multiplex PCR assay. Amplified TCR beta libraries were sequenced as 87-base-pair reads on the Illumina HiSeq System. Processing in the source paper ran as follows. In a later analysis, tens of millions of unique TCR beta chains were counted across the 500 to 850 repertoires, and roughly 11 million of these chains were shared by at least two donors. To remove PCR and sequencing errors, raw reads were error-corrected and collapsed into unique sequences using a nearest-neighbor algorithm that merged closely related sequences. To assign V, D and J gene segments, CDR3 sequences were aligned to IMGT reference sequences. For a sequence to be retained, a match of at least six nucleotides to both a V gene segment and a J gene segment was required. Rearrangements were classified as productive when the CDR3 lacked stop codons and remained in frame with V and J, and all other rearrangements were classified as non-productive. Following IMGT convention, CDR3 was defined as the stretch from the second conserved V-encoded cysteine to the conserved J-encoded phenylalanine. In an earlier analysis of around 540 of the donors, sequences lacking an unambiguous match to a single V gene segment were excluded. In an earlier analysis of roughly 500 of the donors, V segments were called functional above 56.7% productive rearrangements and were called segregating when the between-donor standard deviation exceeded 5%. A statistical classification framework was built to diagnose cytomegalovirus status from the catalog of TCR beta chain sequences. V and J gene assignment, in a later analysis, came from comparing TCR nucleotide sequences with IMGT/GENE-DB human TR gene sequences. The TCRdist pipeline was used in a later analysis to assign CDR3 sequences and most-parsimonious VDJ recombination scenarios. A later analysis defined each TCR beta chain by its CDR3 amino acid sequence plus V-gene family, and excluded reads lacking a unique V-gene family. A later analysis removed 592 highly shared, low-generation-probability nucleotide sequences to deal with suspected cross-contamination and a sequencing artifact. A later analysis calculated a clonal expansion index for each public chain from normalized within-repertoire ranks of inferred template counts. A later analysis computed generation probabilities with a VDJ recombination model fitted to out-of-frame rearrangements, and checked the results against IGoR. In a later analysis, hypergeometric tests were used to score TCR-TCR, TCR-HLA and TCR-CMV co-occurrence, with a repertoire-size bias correction applied to TCR pairs. A later analysis estimated false discovery rates by permuting HLA or CMV assignments 20 times. In a later analysis, co-occurring TCRs were grouped using DBSCAN, with TCRdist sequence similarity added in when clustering inside HLA-allele-positive subsets. Repertoires with fewer than 30,000 or more than 120,000 public chains, plus five repertoires with anomalous nucleotide sharing, were excluded from co-occurrence clustering. TCRdb's version of the immuneACCESS table is confined to in-frame rearrangements and falls short of the full clone set. An unresolved V gene accounts for under half of the shortfall where checked; the remainder is of unknown origin. V, J and clone size were drawn from that table, and D and trimming were deduced from the DNA. This sample comprises 100,000 to 150,000 clones, over 70% of them detected only once. Approximately 2.1% of the sample is taken by the ten largest.

The sequence was obtained from a woman aged 40 to 50 in good health and CMV-seropositive. Sequenced input: PBMCs. The chain employs TRBV7-9 and TRBJ1-6, and TRBD1 aligns with 8 junction nucleotides. The DNA sequence reads TGTGCCAGCAGCTCTACCGGGACAGGACCTAATTCACCCCTCCACTTT. Its amino acids are CASSSTGTGPNSPLHF.